Presented here are 29 T cell receptor beta chains from one specimen sequenced in a study of molecular identifiers for immune sequencing clone quantification. In TCRdb, the PCR reads were re-called with MiXCR into one record per CDR3 protein. Among about 640,000 distinct CDR3 sequences listed, nearly 20% were seen once. Sequenced sample: naive CD8+ T cells from blood, with Jurkat cell RNA spiked in. Documented subset: FACS-sorted CD8+CD4-CCR7+CD45RA+ naive T cells. The receptors originated from a human donor in good health. Some libraries in this study had Jurkat cell RNA spiked in.

The table lists this clonotype with a few counts. J is TRBJ1-4 and V is TRBV11-2, with a weak D call TRBD1 (5 bases). Trimming took off 11 bases at V and 5 bases at J, with 18 bases between the two ends. Germline lookup yields CDR1 SGHAT and CDR2 FQNNGV. The CDR3 contains 14 residues. The CDR3 DNA sequence: TGTGCCTCCAGGGAGGGGTGGGGAAATGAAAAACTGTTTTTT. The encoded protein is CASREGWGNEKLFF. The full variable domain, in which reference TRBV11-2 and TRBJ1-4 provide the parts outside the CDR3, is EAGVAQSPRYKIIEKRQSVAFWCNPISGHATLYWYQQILGQGPKLLIQFQNNGVVDDSQLPKDRFSAERLKGVDSTLKIQPAKLEDSAVYLCASREGWGNEKLFFGSGTQLSVL.

This clonotype was seen a handful of times. A single base separates this from a much larger clone, so it may be a read error. The chain is built from TRBV6-1 and TRBJ2-7; 8 bases match TRBD1. The CDR3 consists of 13 residues. Germline V gives CDR1 MNHNS, CDR2 SASEGT. The V and J ends lost 11 bases and 4 bases, in that order; junction bases with no gene match: 10. DNA for the CDR3: TGTGCCGGCACAGACAGGGGATTTTACGAGCAGTACTTC. Translated: CAGTDRGFYEQYF.

At least ten counts were recorded for this clonotype. This rearrangement joins TRBV19 to TRBJ2-1; 14 bases fit TRBD2. The ends lost 4 bases at V and 9 bases at J; junction bases unmatched: 5. The CDR3 has 15 residues. Germline CDR1 and CDR2: LNHDA and SQIVND (reference sequence). CDR3 in DNA: TGTGCCAGTAGTAGCTTCGGACTAGCGGGAGGTGAGCAGTTCTTC. The encoded protein is CASSSFGLAGGEQFF.

This clonotype has ten or more counts. The rearrangement joins TRBV6-2 or TRBV6-3 to TRBJ2-1; 8 bases are a match to TRBD1. CDR3 length: 13 amino acids. The V gene's germline CDR1 is MNHEY and CDR2 SVGEGT. After removal of 5 bases from V and 5 bases from J, the junction contained 2 bases not matched to a gene. CDR3 in amino acids: CASSIQGDNEQFF. In DNA, the CDR3 is TGTGCCAGCAGTATACAGGGGGACAATGAGCAGTTCTTC.

This clonotype was picked up many times. The chain carries TRBV27 and TRBJ2-5; D remains ambiguous. V was clipped by 8 bases and J by 2 bases, with 12 bases between them. CDR3 length equals 13 residues. Germline-derived CDR1 and CDR2 are MNHEY and SMNVEV (reference sequence). CDR3 residues: CASGRSTQETQYF. The CDR3 DNA sequence: TGTGCCAGCGGCCGATCGACTCAAGAGACCCAGTACTTC.

The chain joins TRBV27 to TRBJ2-1; TRBD2 matches at 9 bases. There are 15 residues in the CDR3. Germline lookup yields CDR1 MNHEY and CDR2 SMNVEV (reference sequence). V lost 5 bases, J lost 4 bases, and 6 bases stayed unmatched. CDR3 coding DNA: TGTGCCAGCAGTGTTCTAGCGGGGACTTACAATGAGCAGTTCTTC. Protein sequence: CASSVLAGTYNEQFF.

Many counts were recorded for this clonotype. The CDR3 DNA follows: TGTGCCAGCAGCTGGCAGGGGCGTGAGCAGTTCTTC. Its protein is CASSWQGREQFF. This rearrangement joins TRBV11-2 to TRBJ2-1, with D possibly TRBD1 on 6 matching bases. Trimming shortened V by 4 bases and J by 9 bases, and 10 bases separated the two germline ends. Germline V gives CDR1 SGHAT, CDR2 FQNNGV. The CDR3 runs 12 residues.

The genes are TRBV6-2 or TRBV6-3 and TRBJ2-1; D tentatively reads TRBD1 or TRBD2 (6 bases each). From germline, CDR1 is MNHEY and CDR2 SVGEGT. This CDR3 region has 13 residues. The V and J ends lost 2 bases and 8 bases respectively, with 10 bases between them. Here the CDR3 reads CASSYPRGDEQFF. CDR3 bases: TGTGCCAGCAGTTACCCGAGGGGGGATGAGCAGTTCTTC.

The rearrangement links TRBV19 to TRBJ2-3; TRBD2 aligns across 10 bases. Germline V gene lookup returns CDR1 LNHDA and CDR2 SQIVND (reference sequence). V was pared by 8 bases and J by 1 base, with 12 bases of the junction left unmatched. CDR3 length: 17 amino acids. The CDR3 sequence is CASPATSGLAGTDTQYF. CDR3 bases: TGTGCCAGTCCCGCGACGTCTGGACTAGCGGGCACAGATACGCAGTATTTT. The entire variable domain, with the rest obtained from reference TRBV19 and TRBJ2-3, is as follows: DGGITQSPKYLFRKEGQNVTLSCEQNLNHDAMYWYRQDPGQGLRLIYYSQIVNDFQKGDIAEGYSVSREKKESFPLTVTSAQKNPTAFYLCASPATSGLAGTDTQYFGPGTRLTVL.

This clonotype was counted ten times or more. This rearrangement joins TRBV4-3 to TRBJ2-7; 7 bases align to TRBD1. Looked up from germline, CDR1 is LGHNA and CDR2 is YSLEER. This CDR3 is built from 15 residues. Trimming took 4 bases from V and 3 from J; bases not matched to a gene: 9. The CDR3 DNA reads as TGCGCCAGCAGCCCAGACCGGGACAGCCGCTACGAGCAGTACTTC. Amino acid sequence: CASSPDRDSRYEQYF.

In its sample, this clonotype was seen a few times. V and J are TRBV6-5 and TRBJ1-6; TRBD1 aligns across 9 bases. Per the germline V gene, CDR1 is MNHEY and CDR2 is SVGAGI. The CDR3 consists of 14 residues. After removal of 0 bases from V and 13 bases from J, the junction contained 4 bases not matched to a gene. In nucleotides, the CDR3 is TGTGCCAGCAGTTACTCCGGGACAGGGCCTCCCCTCCACTTT. This gives the protein CASSYSGTGPPLHF.

V and J are TRBV6-6 and TRBJ1-5; 10 nucleotides align to TRBD1. CDR3 length: 18 residues. V lost 6 bases, J lost 7 bases, and 18 bases stayed unmatched. Germline V CDR1 and CDR2: MNHNY, SVGAGI (reference sequence). The CDR3 DNA reads as TGTGCCAGCAGACGGCTACTTTTGGGGACAGGGGACCGCCAGCCCCAGCATTTT. Residues: CASRRLLLGTGDRQPQHF.

This clonotype was seen ten or more times. This sequence joins TRBV28 and TRBJ2-5, with 10 bases lining up with TRBD1. Germline trimming cut 3 bases from V and 9 bases from J; bases unmatched to any gene: 7. Germline-derived CDR1 and CDR2 are MDHEN and SYDVKM. The CDR3 has 14 amino acids. The CDR3 DNA sequence: TGTGCCAGCAGTTTGTTGGACAGGGGGTCACCCCAGTACTTC. This sequence encodes CASSLLDRGSPQYF.

This clonotype appeared many times. This chain links TRBV2 with TRBJ1-2; TRBD1 matches at 8 bases. This CDR3 spans 14 amino acids. The V segment lost 7 bases and the J segment 10 bases; nucleotides outside the gene matches: 14. Germline CDR1 is SNHLY and CDR2 is FYNNEI. The CDR3 spells CASNSLPGQDYYTF. CDR3 in DNA: TGTGCCAGCAACTCATTGCCGGGACAGGACTACTACACCTTC.

This clonotype has more than one count but fewer than ten. V usage is TRBV20-1 and J usage is TRBJ2-7; no reliable D call. The CDR3 spans 12 residues. V lost 0 bases and J 6 bases, leaving 9 bases between the germline ends. Per the germline V gene, CDR1 is DFQATT and CDR2 is SNEGSKA (reference sequence). CDR3 nucleotides: TGCAGTGCTAGAGATCGAAACTTCGAGCAGTACTTC. Encoded protein: CSARDRNFEQYF.

This clonotype was seen repeatedly, ten times or more. The chain is built from TRBV30 and TRBJ2-2; D possibly corresponds to TRBD2 (5 bases). There are 15 residues in the CDR3. Germline CDR1 is GTSNPN and CDR2 is SVGIG (reference sequence). The V and J ends lost 4 bases and 0 bases respectively, with 12 bases between them. This CDR3 reads CAWTSPGANTGELFF. CDR3 coding DNA: TGTGCCTGGACTAGCCCGGGCGCGAACACCGGGGAGCTGTTTTTT.

This rearrangement joins TRBV7-9 to TRBJ2-2; 7 nucleotides agree with TRBD1. The length of the CDR3 is 16 residues. The germline gives CDR1 SEHNR, CDR2 FQNEAQ (reference sequence). V lost 4 bases and J lost 4; bases outside the gene matches: 9. CDR3 sequence: CASSWHDRALTGELFF. CDR3 coding DNA: TGTGCCAGCAGCTGGCACGACAGGGCACTCACCGGGGAGCTGTTTTTT.

The chain is built from TRBV15 and TRBJ2-3; tentatively, D is TRBD2 (5 bases). Germline V gene data show CDR1 as LNHNV and CDR2 as YYDKDF (reference sequence). The CDR3 totals 17 residues. Trimming stripped 10 bases from V and 14 bases from J, with 37 bases between. In DNA form, the CDR3 reads TGTGCCAGCAAGGAGGCCAGTTCCCTTATCACATTTGGTTCGCGGTATTTT. Its translation: CASKEASSLITFGSRYF.

This clonotype was observed at least ten times. V usage is TRBV27 and J usage is TRBJ2-7, with a possible D match to TRBD2 (6 bases). The CDR3 sequence is 18 residues long. Germline V gene data show CDR1 as MNHEY and CDR2 as SMNVEV (reference sequence). V was pared by 7 bases and J by 2 bases, with 27 bases between. CDR3 DNA: TGTGCCAGCATATCTCATGGTGGTTTCGGAGGGGAGCCCTACGAGCAGTACTTC. As protein: CASISHGGFGGEPYEQYF.

This clonotype was observed at least ten times. The rearrangement joins TRBV7-9 to TRBJ2-7; D is unclear. The germline V and J ends were trimmed by 4 bases and 6 bases, with 28 bases remaining between them. From germline, CDR1 is SEHNR and CDR2 FQNEAQ (reference sequence). CDR3 length equals 18 residues. The CDR3 loop reads CASSSTGLSPAHAAEQYF. CDR3 sequence (DNA): TGTGCCAGCAGCTCCACCGGGCTATCGCCGGCGCATGCGGCCGAGCAGTACTTC. Variable domain in full (rest from reference TRBV7-9 and TRBJ2-7): DTGVSQNPRHKITKRGQNVTFRCDPISEHNRLYWYRQTLGQGPEFLTYFQNEAQLEKSRLLSDRFSAERPKGSFSTLEIQRTEQGDSAMYLCASSSTGLSPAHAAEQYFGPGTRLTVT.

This clonotype was seen ten or more times. This sequence joins TRBV19 and TRBJ2-7, with TRBD2 matching 8 bases. The CDR3 totals 13 residues. The J segment lost 3 bases and the V segment lost 5 bases, leaving 3 bases of the junction unmatched. The germline V gene has CDR1 LNHDA and CDR2 SQIVND (reference sequence). CDR3 DNA: TGTGCCAGTAGTTGGCGGGGGGACTACGAGCAGTACTTC. Amino acid sequence: CASSWRGDYEQYF.

This CDR3 reads CASSFAGGVLTYEQYF. In DNA form, the CDR3 reads TGTGCCAGCAGTTTTGCGGGGGGGGTCTTAACCTACGAGCAGTACTTC. The V call is TRBV27, the J call TRBJ2-7, with TRBD2 identical over 9 bases. This CDR3 spans 16 amino acids. The germline gives CDR1 MNHEY, CDR2 SMNVEV (reference sequence). V shed 3 bases, J shed 2 bases, and the junction held 8 bases outside the gene matches.

Comments on this clonotype: A much larger clone differs by one base, so this may be a read error. This sequence joins TRBV5-6 and TRBJ2-2; possibly TRBD1 or TRBD2 for D (5 bases each). Germline lookup yields CDR1 SGHDT and CDR2 YYEEEE. The CDR3 has 16 amino acids. The CDR3 sequence: CASSLDRSPNTGEQFF. The CDR3 DNA reads TGTGCCAGCAGCTTGGACAGGTCCCCGAACACCGGGGAGCAGTTTTTT.

This clonotype was seen ten or more times. The V call is TRBV4-3, the J call TRBJ1-1; the match to TRBD1 covers 8 bases. The CDR3 is 14 residues long. From germline, CDR1 is LGHNA and CDR2 YSLEER. Trimming removed 4 bases from V and 3 bases from J; junction bases left unmatched: 4. The CDR3 protein is CASSPGQDDTEAFF. DNA for the CDR3: TGCGCCAGCAGCCCGGGACAGGATGACACTGAAGCTTTCTTT.

This chain connects TRBV6-2 or TRBV6-3 to TRBJ2-1; no clear D. CDR3 size: 14 residues. CDR1 MNHEY and CDR2 SVGEGT come from the germline V gene. V was clipped by 2 bases and J by 3 bases, with 8 bases between them. CDR3 sequence reads: CASSYGGVYNEQFF. Here the CDR3 DNA reads TGTGCCAGCAGTTACGGCGGAGTCTACAATGAGCAGTTCTTC.

This clonotype has at least ten counts. The chain couples TRBV13 to TRBJ2-7, with D perhaps TRBD2 (5 bases). V lost 5 bases to trimming and J lost 4 bases, with 15 bases between them. This CDR3 contains 14 residues. Per germline, CDR1 PRHDT and CDR2 FYEKMQ (reference sequence). CDR3 DNA sequence: TGTGCCAGCAGCCCCCGGGGTAGTTGGTACGAGCAGTACTTC. Its translation is CASSPRGSWYEQYF.

In its sample, this clonotype was seen many times. V is TRBV24-1 and J is TRBJ1-5, with a tentative D call TRBD1 (6 bases). Per the germline V gene, CDR1 is KGHDR and CDR2 is SFDVKD. V was pared by 9 bases and J by 3 bases, with 14 bases between. The CDR3 contains 14 residues. The CDR3 DNA reads TGTGCCACCGGGCAGGGGTTCGACAATCAGCCCCAGCATTTT. Its translation is CATGQGFDNQPQHF.

CDR3 nucleotide sequence: TGTGCCAGTCAATGGGACAATGAGCAGTTCTTC. Translating it yields CASQWDNEQFF. The chain links TRBV7-9 to TRBJ2-1; D is unclear. V shed 9 bases and J shed 5 bases, with 8 bases lying between them. The CDR3 covers 11 residues. Per germline, CDR1 SEHNR and CDR2 FQNEAQ (reference sequence).

This clonotype was detected many times. V is TRBV6-5 and J is TRBJ1-1; D may be TRBD1 (5 bases). This CDR3 is built from 13 residues. CDR1 MNHEY and CDR2 SVGAGI come from the germline V gene. Trimming removed 0 bases from V and 6 bases from J, with 8 bases in between. CDR3 sequence (DNA): TGTGCCAGCAGTTACTCTGGAGGGGCTGAAGCTTTCTTT. Translated, it gives CASSYSGGAEAFF.